Following are 5 T cell receptor beta chains from one sample sequenced in a study of T cell changes during pregnancy in multiple sclerosis. Sequencing used immunoSEQ multiplex PCR; TCRdb keeps in-frame clones, though not all of them. The sample consists of some 95,000 clones, almost 95% of them appearing once. The source was peripheral blood, collected in the first trimester of pregnancy. These receptor sequences come from a female donor with multiple sclerosis, enrolled in a pregnancy study.

The chain uses TRBV28 and TRBJ1-5; TRBD1 matches at 8 bases. The germline gives CDR1 MDHEN, CDR2 SYDVKM. The trim removed 6 bases at V and 0 bases at J, leaving 4 bases unmatched. The CDR3 loop spans 15 amino acids. The CDR3 here is CASRTQGVSNQPQHF. The CDR3, as DNA: TGTGCCAGCAGAACACAGGGGGTTAGCAATCAGCCCCAGCATTTT.

The V and J genes are TRBV6-5 and TRBJ1-1, with D unclear. The CDR3 covers 14 residues. Germline CDR1 MNHEY, CDR2 SVGAGI. V was shortened by 7 bases and J by 6 bases, with 18 bases between the two germline ends. The CDR3 loop reads CASTHTGNRPEAFF. In nucleotides, the CDR3 is TGTGCCAGCACCCATACGGGGAATAGGCCTGAAGCTTTCTTT.

The chain joins TRBV19 to TRBJ2-2; 9 bases map to TRBD1. This CDR3 has 15 residues. The V and J ends lost 7 bases and 1 base, in that order; junction bases with no gene match: 4. Germline V gene data show CDR1 as LNHDA and CDR2 as SQIVND (reference sequence). CDR3 protein: CASNPGQGNTGELFF. DNA of the CDR3: TGTGCCAGTAATCCGGGACAGGGGAACACCGGGGAGCTGTTTTTT. The full variable domain, rest sourced from reference TRBV19 and TRBJ2-2, is DGGITQSPKYLFRKEGQNVTLSCEQNLNHDAMYWYRQDPGQGLRLIYYSQIVNDFQKGDIAEGYSVSREKKESFPLTVTSAQKNPTAFYLCASNPGQGNTGELFFGEGSRLTVL.

V and J are TRBV7-2 and TRBJ2-2; D may be TRBD1 (5 bases). The length of the CDR3 is 13 residues. The V end lost 5 bases, the J end lost 6 bases, and 10 bases lay between the germline ends. The germline V gene encodes CDR1 SGHTA and CDR2 FQGNSA. The CDR3 DNA reads TGTGCCAGCAGCGGCAGGGTCCCCGGGGAGCTGTTTTTT. Translating it yields CASSGRVPGELFF.

This chain joins TRBV21-1 and TRBJ1-1. TRBV21-1 is shown as a pseudogene. The CDR3 is 12 residues long. The CDR3 region has the DNA TGTGCCTGCCCGACTCTGAACACTGAAGCTTTCTTT. Translating gives CACPTLNTEAFF.